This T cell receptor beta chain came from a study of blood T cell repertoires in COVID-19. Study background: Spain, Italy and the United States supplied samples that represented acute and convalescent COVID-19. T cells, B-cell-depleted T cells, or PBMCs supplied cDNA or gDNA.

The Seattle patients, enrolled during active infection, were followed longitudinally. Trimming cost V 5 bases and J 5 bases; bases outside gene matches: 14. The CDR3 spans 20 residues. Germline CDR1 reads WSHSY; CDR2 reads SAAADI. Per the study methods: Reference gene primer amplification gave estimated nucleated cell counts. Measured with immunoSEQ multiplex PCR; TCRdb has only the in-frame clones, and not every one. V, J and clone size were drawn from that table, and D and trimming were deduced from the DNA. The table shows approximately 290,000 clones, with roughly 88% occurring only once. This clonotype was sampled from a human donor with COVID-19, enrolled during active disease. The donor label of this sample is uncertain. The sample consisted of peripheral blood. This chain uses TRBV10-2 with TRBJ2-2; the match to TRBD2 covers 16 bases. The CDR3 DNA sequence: TGCGCCAGCAGTCCTACCTGGGGGACTAGCGGGAGGGCCCGGACCGGGGAGCTGTTTTTT. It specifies CASSPTWGTSGRARTGELFF.